The TCR beta chain described here comes from a study of T-cell memory formation after mild COVID-19. Looking at the study overall: For the most part, TCR clusters were specific to one donor. Broader study findings: Clones that contracted clustered mainly in CM and EM if CD4+ and in EMRA if CD8+. A subset of responding clones appeared in pre-infection memory, suggesting cross-reactive memory joined.

This clonotype was counted a few times. Its specificity is unknown. The CDR3 is 13 residues long. The V and J ends lost 3 bases and 8 bases respectively, with 10 bases between them. The germline V gene encodes CDR1 SEHNR and CDR2 FQNEAQ (reference sequence). TCRdb fed the 5' RACE reads into MiXCR, producing one record per CDR3 protein. The sample carries around 370,000 distinct CDR3 sequences, around 21% recorded once. The sequencing sample was made of PBMCs or a T cell subset sorted from them (not recorded which). The chain recombines TRBV7-9 with TRBJ1-4; no firm D call. This sequence was found in an adult woman who had mild COVID-19 (a few samples of this study predate the infection). Cell type and time point are not known. The CDR3 protein is CASSFASGEKLFF. DNA for the CDR3: TGTGCCAGCAGCTTTGCCAGCGGGGAAAAACTGTTTTTT.